Each of the 7 T cell receptor beta chains below was sequenced from the same sample in a study of blood T cells in healthy people across ages. It was with a sample-barcoded 5' primer and a J-beta primer mix that a second PCR of roughly 7 to 12 cycles was run. TCRdb processed the 5' RACE reads anew with MiXCR; each CDR3 protein has one entry. The table has around 1,700,000 distinct CDR3 sequences, about 28% seen once. The specimen sequenced was blood. Source of these receptors: a young woman in good health.

This rearrangement joins TRBV28 to TRBJ2-7, with 7 nucleotides matching TRBD2. TRBJ2-5 explains the end of the DNA better; the J call may be wrong. This CDR3 contains 13 residues. Germline lookup yields CDR1 MDHEN and CDR2 SYDVKM. The CDR3 sequence: CAINRAGRETQYF. The CDR3 bases are TGTGCCATAAACCGAGCGGGAAGGGAGACCCAGTACTTC.

This clonotype was counted only a few times. A read error may explain this, as a much larger clone is one base away. V usage is TRBV15 and J usage is TRBJ2-5, with TRBD2 as a possible D gene (6 bases). The germline V gene encodes CDR1 LNHNV and CDR2 YYDKDF (reference sequence). CDR3 size: 15 residues. CDR3 coding DNA: TGTGCCTCCAGCAGAGATTGGTCTGGAGGGGAGACCCAGTACTTC. It encodes CASSRDWSGGETQYF.

CDR3 bases: TGTGCCAGCGCGTCGGCTAGCGGGGGGATTAACACCGGGGAGCTGTTTTTT. It yields the protein CASASASGGINTGELFF. V gene TRBV9 combines with J gene TRBJ2-2; 11 bases map to TRBD2. V was clipped by 7 bases and J by 2 bases; unmatched bases: 10. The CDR3 totals 17 residues. Germline V gives CDR1 SGDLS, CDR2 YYNGEE. The full variable domain, rest sourced from reference TRBV9 and TRBJ2-2, is DSGVTQTPKHLITATGQRVTLRCSPRSGDLSVYWYQQSLDQGLQFLIQYYNGEERAKGNILERFSAQQFPDLHSELNLSSLELGDSALYFCASASASGGINTGELFFGEGSRLTVL.

The chain links TRBV3-1 to TRBJ2-3; D not resolved. Germline V gene sequence: CDR1 LGHDT, CDR2 YNNKEL (reference sequence). The CDR3 contains 12 residues. V was clipped by 2 bases and J by 6 bases, with 6 bases between them. This CDR3 is CASSQYADTQYF. The CDR3 DNA reads TGTGCCAGCAGCCAATATGCGGATACGCAGTATTTT.

The genes are TRBV29-1 and TRBJ2-1, with TRBD2 as a possible D gene (6 bases). Germline CDR1 reads SQVTM; CDR2 reads ANQGSEA. The CDR3 covers 11 residues. V was cut by 3 bases and J by 10 bases, with 10 bases left in between. The CDR3 DNA sequence: TGCAGCGTTGAGCTCCGGGAGGAGCAGTTCTTC. Its protein product is CSVELREEQFF.

This clonotype came up many times. The chain joins TRBV6-6 to TRBJ1-1; TRBD1 might be the D (5 bases). The CDR3 runs to 13 residues. The ends were cut back, 4 bases at V and 4 bases at J, with 10 bases in the middle. Per germline, CDR1 MNHNY and CDR2 SVGAGI (reference sequence). The CDR3 region has the DNA TGTGCCAGCAGTTCACAGGTGACCACTGAAGCTTTCTTT. Translation gives CASSSQVTTEAFF.

Comments on this clonotype: A much larger clone differs by one base, so this may be a read error. The genes are TRBV5-1 and TRBJ2-3; D ambiguous. This CDR3 has 14 residues. CDR1 and CDR2 from the germline V gene are SGHRS and YFSETQ. The CDR3 DNA sequence: TGCGCCAGCGGCTTAAGTGTCGGATCAGATACGCAGTATTTT. It yields the protein CASGLSVGSDTQYF.